Shown below are 25 T cell receptor beta chains from a single sample sequenced in a study of T-cell reconstitution after alpha-beta-depleted transplantation in children. Unique molecular identifiers were incorporated into the prepared TCRbeta library. TCRdb recomputed calls from the PCR reads with MiXCR, one row per CDR3 protein. This table has around 340,000 distinct CDR3 sequences, roughly 14% appearing once. Sequences were derived from PBMCs, sampled from the stem cell graft. These receptor sequences come from a human donor who donated a stem cell graft to a child with Fanconi anemia.

This clonotype was seen at least ten times. The CDR3 DNA sequence: TGCGCCAGCAGCCCCGGACCCCAGGGGATTGGGGCCAAAAACATTCAGTACTTC. Translated, it gives CASSPGPQGIGAKNIQYF. The chain joins TRBV5-1 to TRBJ2-4, with D perhaps matching TRBD1 (6 bases). This CDR3 comprises 18 residues. Deletions cut 4 bases from V and 1 base from J, with 21 bases between. Per germline, CDR1 SGHRS and CDR2 YFSETQ.

This clonotype was recorded many times. This rearrangement joins TRBV7-6 to TRBJ2-2, with a possible D match to TRBD2 (6 bases). The CDR3 is 13 residues long. Germline CDR1 SGHVS, CDR2 FNYEAQ. The V gene lost 4 bases and the J gene lost 6 bases, with 9 bases spanning the gap. The CDR3 sequence: CASSSEGPGELFF. DNA of the CDR3: TGTGCCAGCAGCTCGGAGGGTCCCGGGGAGCTGTTTTTT.

The gene calls are TRBV20-1 and TRBJ2-2; D is ambiguous. Per the germline V gene, CDR1 is DFQATT and CDR2 is SNEGSKA (reference sequence). The CDR3 runs to 13 residues. The ends were cut back, 1 base at V and 1 base at J, with 4 bases in the middle. For the CDR3, the DNA is TGCAGTGCTAGAGTAGGGAACACCGGGGAGCTGTTTTTT. Its translation: CSARVGNTGELFF.

This clonotype was counted between two and nine times. The chain links TRBV7-6 to TRBJ2-5, with D perhaps matching TRBD1 (7 bases). Germline CDR1 reads SGHVS; CDR2 reads FNYEAQ. Trimming pared 8 bases from V and 5 bases from J, leaving 15 bases between. The CDR3 length is 13 residues. This CDR3 reads CASAGGGGETQYF. Written as DNA, the CDR3 is TGTGCCAGCGCAGGGGGTGGAGGGGAGACCCAGTACTTC.

This clonotype was detected a few times. The junction departs from germline at one end; a sequencing error may be responsible. V and J are TRBV7-7 and TRBJ1-1, with no clear D. The CDR3 loop spans 15 amino acids. Germline V gives CDR1 SSHAT, CDR2 FNYEAQ (reference sequence). CDR3 nucleotides: TGTGCTAGCAGCCAACTCGCGCCGGGGAACACTGAAGCTTTCTTT. It translates to CASSQLAPGNTEAFF.

The chain couples TRBV27 to TRBJ1-1; possibly TRBD1 for D (6 bases). The CDR3 covers 14 residues. V was shortened by 2 bases and J by 2 bases, with 9 bases between the two germline ends. Germline V lookup: CDR1 MNHEY, CDR2 SMNVEV (reference sequence). The CDR3, as DNA: TGTGCCAGCAGTTTAAAGGGACACAACACTGAAGCTTTCTTT. This gives the protein CASSLKGHNTEAFF.

This clonotype was seen ten or more times. The gene calls are TRBV9 and TRBJ1-1, with TRBD1 as a possible D gene (6 bases). There are 12 residues in the CDR3. CDR1 is SGDLS, CDR2 YYNGEE, per germline. V lost 7 bases, J lost 9 bases, and 16 bases lay in between. CDR3 amino acids: CASGPGTSQAFF. The DNA of the CDR3 is TGTGCCAGCGGCCCCGGGACATCTCAAGCTTTCTTT.

This clonotype was detected many times. J is TRBJ1-2 and V is TRBV5-1; D might be TRBD1 (5 bases). The CDR3 consists of 14 residues. The germline CDR1 and CDR2 sequences are SGHRS and YFSETQ. Trimming pared 0 bases from V and 4 bases from J, leaving 10 bases between. The CDR3 loop reads CASSLATGGYGYTF. The CDR3 coding sequence is TGCGCCAGCAGCTTGGCCACGGGGGGCTATGGCTACACCTTC.

The chain has TRBV25-1 and TRBJ1-4; D not resolved. The CDR3 extends over 15 amino acids. Germline-derived CDR1 and CDR2 are MGHDK and SYGVNS. The V and J ends lost 3 bases and 5 bases respectively, with 13 bases between them. CDR3: CASSEPGSQNEKLFF. CDR3 nucleotides: TGTGCCAGCAGTGAGCCCGGGTCACAGAATGAAAAACTGTTTTTT.

For this clonotype: One end of the junction does not line up with germline, which may come from a read error. The V gene is TRBV12-3 or TRBV12-4, the J gene TRBJ1-1; TRBD1 might be the D (6 bases). This CDR3 spans 17 amino acids. CDR3 coding DNA: TGTGCCTGCAGTTCCCCGAGGACAGAGATCTTGAACACTGAAGCTTTCTTT. This codes for CACSSPRTEILNTEAFF.

The CDR3 loop is CASADGRSYGYTF. The CDR3 bases are TGTGCCAGCGCGGATGGACGGAGCTATGGCTACACCTTC. This rearrangement joins TRBV18 to TRBJ1-2, with D unclear. The ends were cut back, 8 bases at V and 4 bases at J, with 14 bases in the middle. The CDR3 sequence is 13 residues long. The germline CDR1 and CDR2 sequences are KGHSH and LQKENI.

This clonotype has only a few counts. The rearrangement joins TRBV18 to TRBJ2-1; D ambiguous. CDR1 and CDR2 (germline): KGHSH, LQKENI. The CDR3 sequence is 15 residues long. Trimming stripped 0 bases from V and 7 bases from J, with 13 bases between. Here the CDR3 reads CASSPPLRVGNEQFF. The CDR3 region has the DNA TGTGCCAGCTCACCACCTTTAAGGGTGGGAAATGAGCAGTTCTTC.

The rearrangement joins TRBV9 to TRBJ1-2; tentative D call: TRBD1 (6 bases). V dropped 3 bases and J dropped 8 bases, with 20 bases sitting between them. Looked up from germline, CDR1 is SGDLS and CDR2 is YYNGEE. There are 15 residues in the CDR3. This chain's CDR3 is CASSGRGGGRPGYTF. The CDR3 DNA sequence: TGTGCCAGCAGCGGTAGAGGGGGGGGCCGCCCGGGCTACACCTTC.

This clonotype was observed many times. The rearrangement links TRBV29-1 to TRBJ2-3; D tentatively fits TRBD1 or TRBD2 (5 bases each). Trimming cost V 7 bases and J 0 bases, with 14 bases left between them. Per germline, CDR1 SQVTM and CDR2 ANQGSEA. CDR3 length equals 14 residues. Here the CDR3 DNA reads TGCAGCGCTTCGGGGCTTCCTAGCACAGATACGCAGTATTTT. As protein: CSASGLPSTDTQYF.

The chain links TRBV7-2 to TRBJ2-3; 9 bases are shared with TRBD2. This CDR3 is built from 15 residues. V was pared by 4 bases and J by 4 bases, with 6 bases of the junction left unmatched. Per the germline V gene, CDR1 is SGHTA and CDR2 is FQGNSA. The CDR3, as DNA: TGTGCCAGCAGCTCCGGGACTAGCCCTCCAGATACGCAGTATTTT. This gives the protein CASSSGTSPPDTQYF.

This clonotype was recorded at least ten times. The gene calls are TRBV29-1 and TRBJ2-1, with 8 bases that match TRBD1. CDR3 length: 14 amino acids. Germline assignment: CDR1 SQVTM and CDR2 ANQGSEA. Unmatched junction bases numbered 4, after V lost 1 base and J lost 5 bases. The CDR3 region has the DNA TGCAGCGTTGAAGGACAGGGGACGGACAATGAGCAGTTCTTC. It yields the protein CSVEGQGTDNEQFF.

The chain couples TRBV7-2 to TRBJ1-1; D call uncertain. The V gene lost 3 bases and the J gene lost 1 base, with 9 bases spanning the gap. In germline, CDR1 is SGHTA, CDR2 FQGNSA. The CDR3 is 14 amino acids. The CDR3 region has the DNA TGTGCCAGCAGCTTCCCCGGAGCGAACACTGAAGCTTTCTTT. Protein: CASSFPGANTEAFF.

This clonotype was detected many times. V is TRBV15 and J is TRBJ1-4; D is unclear. Trimming took 5 bases from V and 8 from J, leaving 18 bases between them. Germline V gives CDR1 LNHNV, CDR2 YYDKDF (reference sequence). The CDR3 is 15 amino acids. CDR3 nucleotides: TGTGCCACCAGCGGAGGGAGGAGGGATTGGGAAAAACTGTTTTTT. Its translation: CATSGGRRDWEKLFF.

This clonotype showed up just a few times. The chain combines TRBV7-3 with TRBJ2-5, with 10 bases matching TRBD1. Trimming removed 4 bases from V and 4 bases from J; junction bases left unmatched: 6. The CDR3 runs 15 residues. Germline CDR1 reads SGHTA; CDR2 reads FQGTGA. In DNA form, the CDR3 reads TGTGCCAGCAGCTCGGACAGGGGGGTTGGAGAGACCCAGTACTTC. Translating it yields CASSSDRGVGETQYF.

The V gene is TRBV18, the J gene TRBJ1-4, with TRBD1 matching over 9 bases. V was clipped by 1 base and J by 6 bases; unmatched bases: 9. The CDR3 covers 17 residues. Germline V gives CDR1 KGHSH, CDR2 LQKENI. The CDR3, as DNA: TGTGCCAGCTCACCACGACAGGGGGGAGGCGAGGATGAAAAACTGTTTTTT. Translating it yields CASSPRQGGGEDEKLFF. Full variable domain (missing parts from reference TRBV18 and TRBJ1-4): NAGVMQNPRHLVRRRGQEARLRCSPMKGHSHVYWYRQLPEEGLKFMVYLQKENIIDESGMPKERFSAEFPKEGPSILRIQQVVRGDSAAYFCASSPRQGGGEDEKLFFGSGTQLSVL.

V usage is TRBV11-2 and J usage is TRBJ2-2, with D perhaps matching TRBD1 or TRBD2 (6 bases each). Germline CDR1 SGHAT, CDR2 FQNNGV. There are 16 residues in the CDR3. V dropped 4 bases and J dropped 3 bases, with 15 bases sitting between them. Here the CDR3 reads CASSYQGTRDTGELFF. CDR3 DNA sequence: TGTGCCAGCAGCTATCAGGGGACTCGGGACACCGGGGAGCTGTTTTTT.

This clonotype has only a few counts. The chain employs TRBV25-1 and TRBJ1-2; a weak D match, TRBD1 (6 bases). CDR3 size: 12 residues. Trimming took 10 bases from V and 8 from J, leaving 17 bases between them. In germline, CDR1 is MGHDK, CDR2 SYGVNS. DNA of the CDR3: TGTGCCATCGCCGGGGGCCCGGGGGGCTACACCTTC. Translating gives CAIAGGPGGYTF.

Ten or more counts support this clonotype. The genes are TRBV11-2 and TRBJ2-7; no reliable D call. Germline CDR1 and CDR2: SGHAT and FQNNGV. This CDR3 is built from 13 residues. V was clipped by 0 bases and J by 5 bases, with 8 bases between them. DNA for the CDR3: TGTGCCAGCAGCTTAGAGTTCAATCACGAGCAGTACTTC. It encodes CASSLEFNHEQYF.

V is TRBV6-5 and J is TRBJ1-1; the match to TRBD1 covers 9 bases. The CDR3 length is 16 residues. V gave up 4 bases and J gave up 1 base; unmatched junction bases: 7. Germline CDR1 reads MNHEY; CDR2 reads SVGAGI. The CDR3 sequence is CASSSSKQGANTEAFF. DNA of the CDR3: TGTGCCAGCAGTTCGTCAAAACAGGGGGCGAACACTGAAGCTTTCTTT.

This clonotype has just a few counts. The chain uses TRBV25-1 and TRBJ1-6; D call uncertain. V lost 4 bases to trimming and J lost 12 bases, with 16 bases between them. CDR1 and CDR2 (germline): MGHDK, SYGVNS. The CDR3 runs 14 residues. The CDR3 DNA reads TGTGCCAGCAGTGCCTCAGTGGGAAGAGTACCCCTCCACTTT. Translating gives CASSASVGRVPLHF.